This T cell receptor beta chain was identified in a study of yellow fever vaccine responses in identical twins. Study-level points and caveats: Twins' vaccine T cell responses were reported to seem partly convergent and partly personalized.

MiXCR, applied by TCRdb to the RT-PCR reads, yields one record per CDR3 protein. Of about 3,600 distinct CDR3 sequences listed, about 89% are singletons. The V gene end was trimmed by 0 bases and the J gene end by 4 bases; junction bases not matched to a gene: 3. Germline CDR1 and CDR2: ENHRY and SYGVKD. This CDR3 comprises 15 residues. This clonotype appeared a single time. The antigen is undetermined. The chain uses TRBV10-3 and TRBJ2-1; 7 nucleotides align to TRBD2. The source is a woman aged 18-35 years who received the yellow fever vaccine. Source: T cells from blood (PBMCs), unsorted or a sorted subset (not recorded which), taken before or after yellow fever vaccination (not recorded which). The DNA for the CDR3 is TGTGCCATCAGTGAGTCGAGGGGAGGGTACAATGAGCAGTTCTTC. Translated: CAISESRGGYNEQFF.